What follows are 27 T cell receptor beta chains derived from one specimen sequenced in a study of T cells after yellow fever vaccination. TCRdb used MiXCR to reprocess the 5' RACE reads, holding one entry per CDR3 protein. The profile shows 300,000 to 350,000 distinct CDR3 sequences, around 4.3% of them singletons. The sequenced sample was PBMCs, obtained 15 days after the yellow fever booster vaccination. The receptors here all came from a man aged 18 to 29 who received the YFV17D yellow fever vaccine.

This clonotype was seen a handful of times. The chain carries TRBV24-1 and TRBJ2-3; the match to TRBD1 covers 12 bases. J lost 6 bases, V lost 8 bases, and 8 bases had no gene match. CDR1 KGHDR and CDR2 SFDVKD come from the germline V gene. The CDR3 consists of 15 residues. Here the CDR3 reads CATTPGQGAGDTQYF. The CDR3 region has the DNA TGTGCCACCACACCGGGACAGGGGGCGGGTGATACGCAGTATTTT.

This clonotype has a count of ten or more. This chain links TRBV5-1 with TRBJ1-1; D may be TRBD1 (6 bases). The ends were cut back, 4 bases at V and 5 bases at J, with 15 bases in the middle. CDR1 SGHRS and CDR2 YFSETQ come from the germline V gene. This CDR3 is built from 14 residues. The CDR3 protein is CASSTPQGTTEAFF. The DNA for the CDR3 is TGCGCCAGCAGCACCCCACAGGGAACGACTGAAGCTTTCTTT. Full variable domain (rest looked up from reference TRBV5-1 and TRBJ1-1): KAGVTQTPRYLIKTRGQQVTLSCSPISGHRSVSWYQQTPGQGLQFLFEYFSETQRNKGNFPGRFSGRQFSNSRSEMNVSTLELGDSALYLCASSTPQGTTEAFFGQGTRLTVV.

A few counts support this clonotype. The chain is built from TRBV4-1 and TRBJ2-3; 10 nucleotides match TRBD1. This CDR3 spans 17 amino acids. Germline V lookup: CDR1 MGHRA, CDR2 YSYEKL. The trim removed 1 base at V and 3 bases at J, leaving 7 bases unmatched. The CDR3 bases are TGCGCCAGCAGCCAAGGGACCTGGACAGGGGGAACAGATACGCAGTATTTT. Translating it yields CASSQGTWTGGTDTQYF.

This sequence joins TRBV6-2 or TRBV6-3 and TRBJ1-2; tentatively, D is TRBD1 (5 bases). The CDR3 length is 13 residues. In germline, CDR1 is MNHEY, CDR2 SVGEGT. The ends were cut back, 5 bases at V and 7 bases at J, with 14 bases in the middle. The CDR3 is CASSRRGSPGYTF. As DNA, the CDR3 is TGTGCCAGCAGTCGCCGGGGGAGTCCTGGCTACACCTTC.

The sample holds many counts of this clonotype. V is TRBV7-9 and J is TRBJ2-4; the D is unclear. Trimming stripped 5 bases from V and 3 bases from J, with 8 bases between. Germline CDR1 is SEHNR and CDR2 is FQNEAQ (reference sequence). This CDR3 spans 13 amino acids. The CDR3 region is CASSAYSKNIQYF. The CDR3 DNA follows: TGTGCCAGCAGCGCCTACAGCAAAAACATTCAGTACTTC.

This clonotype was detected ten times or more. The chain employs TRBV5-1 and TRBJ2-7; TRBD1 aligns across 9 bases. V was clipped by 5 bases and J by 6 bases; unmatched bases: 15. The V gene's germline CDR1 is SGHRS and CDR2 YFSETQ. This CDR3 has 16 amino acids. The CDR3 reads CASRNNPGTGSAEQYF. The CDR3 DNA sequence: TGCGCCAGCAGAAATAATCCCGGGACAGGGAGCGCCGAGCAGTACTTC.

This clonotype showed up many times. The chain carries TRBV6-5 and TRBJ2-2; 7 nucleotides match TRBD1. The CDR3 runs 14 residues. V lost 2 bases to trimming and J lost 6 bases; unmatched junction nucleotides: 3. Per germline, CDR1 MNHEY and CDR2 SVGAGI. In nucleotides, the CDR3 is TGTGCCAGCAGTTACAGGGGGCCGCCCGGGGAGCTGTTTTTT. This translates into CASSYRGPPGELFF.

This clonotype has at least ten counts. This sequence joins TRBV7-2 and TRBJ1-6; D call uncertain. The CDR3 extends over 15 amino acids. Trimming stripped 1 base from V and 5 bases from J, with 9 bases between. Germline lookup yields CDR1 SGHTA and CDR2 FQGNSA. The chain's CDR3 is CASSLVGTNNSPLHF. Written as DNA, the CDR3 is TGTGCCAGCAGCTTAGTGGGTACGAATAATTCACCCCTCCACTTT.

The chain couples TRBV5-1 to TRBJ2-1, with a tentative D call TRBD2 (5 bases). CDR1 and CDR2 from the germline V gene are SGHRS and YFSETQ. The V end lost 4 bases, the J end lost 8 bases, and 16 bases lay between the germline ends. The CDR3 has 14 residues. CDR3 DNA: TGCGCCAGCAGCCCCGATGAGGGCCGGGATGAGCAGTTCTTC. Translation: CASSPDEGRDEQFF.

This clonotype was counted at least ten times. The chain has TRBV7-6 and TRBJ2-1, with 11 bases identical to TRBD1. This CDR3 is built from 14 residues. V was clipped by 5 bases and J by 8 bases; unmatched bases: 5. Germline lookup yields CDR1 SGHVS and CDR2 FNYEAQ. CDR3 sequence (DNA): TGTGCCAGCAGCGGGTGGGACAGGGGGGATGAGCAGTTCTTC. Its protein is CASSGWDRGDEQFF.

The chain joins TRBV5-1 to TRBJ2-5; 8 bases match TRBD2. J was trimmed by 5 bases and V by 0 bases; bases with no gene match: 6. The CDR3 has 15 residues. Germline CDR1 and CDR2: SGHRS and YFSETQ. CDR3 amino acids: CASSLVVAGTETQYF. CDR3 nucleotides: TGCGCCAGCAGCTTGGTGGTAGCGGGGACGGAGACCCAGTACTTC. Using reference TRBV5-1 and TRBJ2-5 for the parts outside the CDR3, the full variable domain is KAGVTQTPRYLIKTRGQQVTLSCSPISGHRSVSWYQQTPGQGLQFLFEYFSETQRNKGNFPGRFSGRQFSNSRSEMNVSTLELGDSALYLCASSLVVAGTETQYFGPGTRLLVL.

The rearrangement joins TRBV5-4 to TRBJ2-1; D perhaps matches TRBD2 (6 bases). CDR3 length: 13 amino acids. V lost 2 bases to trimming and J lost 7 bases, with 10 bases between them. Germline V gene sequence: CDR1 SGHNT, CDR2 YYREEE (reference sequence). The CDR3 DNA reads as TGTGCCAGCAGCTTTGGGGGGTTAAATGAGCAGTTCTTC. It yields the protein CASSFGGLNEQFF.

The V call is TRBV14, the J call TRBJ2-3; 8 bases are a match to TRBD2. Per germline, CDR1 SGHDN and CDR2 FVKESK. This CDR3 is built from 16 residues. The V segment lost 4 bases and the J segment 0 bases; nucleotides outside the gene matches: 6. The CDR3 DNA sequence: TGTGCCAGCAGCCCACGACTAGCGTACAGCACAGATACGCAGTATTTT. It specifies CASSPRLAYSTDTQYF.

V usage is TRBV7-2 and J usage is TRBJ1-4; D call uncertain. Germline CDR1 SGHTA, CDR2 FQGNSA. The CDR3 is 15 residues long. V dropped 0 bases and J dropped 0 bases, with 5 bases sitting between them. CDR3 sequence (DNA): TGTGCCAGCAGCTTAGCGCGGGCAACTAATGAAAAACTGTTTTTT. Translating gives CASSLARATNEKLFF.

Many counts were recorded for this clonotype. The V call is TRBV5-3, the J call TRBJ2-3, with D perhaps assigned TRBD1 or TRBD2 (6 bases each). TRBV5-3 carries the ORF label, with uncertain function. This CDR3 region has 18 residues. The ends were cut back, 6 bases at V and 0 bases at J, with 23 bases in the middle. CDR3 protein: CARNQEGVLAGSTDTQYF. CDR3 bases: TGTGCCAGAAATCAGGAGGGGGTCCTAGCTGGGAGCACAGATACGCAGTATTTT.

There are a few counts of this clonotype. This chain links TRBV9 with TRBJ2-7; possibly TRBD1 or TRBD2 for D (5 bases each). This CDR3 region has 15 residues. V was cut by 0 bases and J by 2 bases, with 12 bases left in between. Per the germline V gene, CDR1 is SGDLS and CDR2 is YYNGEE. The CDR3 DNA is TGTGCCAGCAGCGTAGAGTGGGGGAGCACCTACGAGCAGTACTTC. Protein: CASSVEWGSTYEQYF.

This chain joins TRBV27 and TRBJ1-6; D gene ambiguous. The length of the CDR3 is 15 residues. V lost 5 bases, J lost 4 bases, and 12 bases lay in between. Germline assignment: CDR1 MNHEY and CDR2 SMNVEV (reference sequence). This CDR3 is CASSLASGYNSPLHF. The DNA of the CDR3 is TGTGCCAGCAGTCTGGCTTCGGGATATAATTCACCCCTCCACTTT.

V usage is TRBV11-2 and J usage is TRBJ2-7; a weak D match, TRBD1 (7 bases). Per germline, CDR1 SGHAT and CDR2 FQNNGV. This CDR3 is 14 amino acids long. Trimming stripped 5 bases from V and 4 bases from J, with 15 bases between. DNA for the CDR3: TGTGCCAGCAGCCCCCGGAGGGGGCCATACGAGCAGTACGTC. Its protein product is CASSPRRGPYEQYV.

This clonotype occurred many times. This chain uses TRBV27 with TRBJ1-4; TRBD1 might be the D (6 bases). The ends were cut back, 6 bases at V and 6 bases at J, with 8 bases in the middle. From germline, CDR1 is MNHEY and CDR2 SMNVEV (reference sequence). The CDR3 is made up of 12 amino acids. This CDR3 is CASRYRDEKLFF. DNA of the CDR3: TGTGCCAGCAGATACAGGGATGAAAAACTGTTTTTT.

The chain is built from TRBV5-1 and TRBJ2-2; D is perhaps TRBD1 (6 bases). CDR1 SGHRS and CDR2 YFSETQ come from the germline V gene. The CDR3 has 15 residues. V was trimmed by 2 bases and J by 2 bases, leaving 10 bases between them. The CDR3 region is CASSFRTENTGELFF. In DNA, the CDR3 is TGCGCCAGCAGCTTCCGGACAGAAAACACCGGGGAGCTGTTTTTT.

This clonotype was recorded a few times. The chain carries TRBV5-1 and TRBJ2-2; D ambiguous. This CDR3 is built from 15 residues. V gave up 2 bases and J gave up 1 base, with 9 bases separating them. Germline CDR1 is SGHRS and CDR2 is YFSETQ. CDR3 region: CASSFLQLNTGELFF. The CDR3 bases are TGCGCCAGCAGCTTTCTACAGTTGAACACCGGGGAGCTGTTTTTT.

The table lists this clonotype with a few counts. The rearrangement joins TRBV2 to TRBJ1-1; 8 bases are shared with TRBD1. The V gene's germline CDR1 is SNHLY and CDR2 FYNNEI. This CDR3 spans 12 amino acids. The V gene end was trimmed by 6 bases and the J gene end by 4 bases; junction bases not matched to a gene: 1. CDR3 coding DNA: TGTGCCAGCAGACAGGGGGTCACTGAAGCTTTCTTT. Its translation: CASRQGVTEAFF.

This clonotype was counted ten times or more. The genes are TRBV7-8 and TRBJ2-7, with TRBD1 matching over 8 bases. This CDR3 is built from 13 residues. CDR1 SGHVS and CDR2 FQNEAQ come from the germline V gene. With 4 bases clipped from V and 6 bases from J, the junction kept 5 bases outside the gene matches. The CDR3 region has the DNA TGTGCCAGCAGCTACAATGACAGGGGCGAGCAGTACTTC. It yields the protein CASSYNDRGEQYF.

The chain employs TRBV29-1 and TRBJ1-1; D is ambiguous. This CDR3 spans 13 amino acids. V was cut by 7 bases and J by 4 bases, with 16 bases left in between. CDR1 and CDR2 from the germline V gene are SQVTM and ANQGSEA. The CDR3 nucleotides are TGCAGCGCTCCCCGATATGAGGGCACTGAAGCTTTCTTT. Translating gives CSAPRYEGTEAFF.

This clonotype occurred a few times. The gene calls are TRBV29-1 and TRBJ1-1; tentatively, D is TRBD1 (6 bases). There are 13 residues in the CDR3. Germline-derived CDR1 and CDR2 are SQVTM and ANQGSEA. The ends were cut back, 1 base at V and 4 bases at J, with 10 bases in the middle. Written as DNA, the CDR3 is TGCAGCGTTGAAGGAGCGGGGGCCACTGAAGCTTTCTTT. As protein: CSVEGAGATEAFF.

J is TRBJ1-6 and V is TRBV10-3; D ambiguous. Trimming took 6 bases from V and 10 from J, leaving 16 bases between them. The V gene's germline CDR1 is ENHRY and CDR2 SYGVKD. The CDR3 is 14 amino acids. The CDR3 loop reads CAISLNSDGSPLHF. CDR3 DNA: TGTGCCATCAGCTTAAACTCGGACGGGTCACCCCTCCACTTT.

This clonotype has only a few counts. The chain has TRBV7-9 and TRBJ1-1; TRBD1 matches at 7 bases. V dropped 5 bases and J dropped 4; count of bases not matched to a gene: 7. Per the germline V gene, CDR1 is SEHNR and CDR2 is FQNEAQ (reference sequence). This CDR3 is 14 amino acids long. CDR3 in amino acids: CASSPTKGATEAFF. In DNA, the CDR3 is TGTGCCAGCAGCCCGACTAAGGGGGCCACTGAAGCTTTCTTT.